This T cell receptor (beta chain) is drawn from a study of T cell responses to AZD1222 COVID-19 vaccine. Germline values: CDR1 SQVTM, CDR2 ANQGSEA. Trimming took 6 bases from V and 0 from J, leaving 15 bases between them. The CDR3 covers 15 residues. TCRdb keeps only in-frame clones here, not all; method: immunoSEQ multiplex PCR. The data show about 130,000 clones, about nine tenths seen once. The sequence came from an adult in good health. Sequences were derived from peripheral blood, sampled on day 0 of AZD1222 vaccination. The rearrangement uses TRBV29-1 and TRBJ1-3; D remains unclear. The DNA of the CDR3 is TGCAGCGTCCTGGGTACAGCCCGCTCTGGAAACACCATATATTTT. It is translated as CSVLGTARSGNTIYF.